These 6 T cell receptor beta chains share one sample of origin, sequenced in a study of vaccination and CD4 T cells after COVID-19. Sequencing of the DNA from cultured CD4+ T cells was carried out with the Oncomine TCR Beta short-read assay. TCRdb reprocessed the PCR reads via MiXCR and lists one record per CDR3 protein. The data show about 10,000 distinct CDR3 sequences, just over 60% seen once. The antigens these receptors bind are not known. Treatment noted: roughly ten-day PBMC culture with coronavirus spike peptide pools or control peptides (ViraFEST assay). Sequenced: CD4+ T cells from blood, cultured in vitro. Receptor source: a human donor who had recovered from COVID-19.

The rearrangement links TRBV20-1 to TRBJ1-4, with D tentatively TRBD1 (5 bases). The CDR3 runs 15 residues. V dropped 5 bases and J dropped 0 bases, with 13 bases sitting between them. In germline, CDR1 is DFQATT, CDR2 SNEGSKA (reference sequence). The CDR3 DNA sequence: TGCAGTGCTTCCCAGAGGGGATCAACTAATGAAAAACTGTTTTTT. It is translated as CSASQRGSTNEKLFF.

The genes are TRBV15 and TRBJ1-6; TRBD1 matches at 7 bases. The CDR3 runs 15 residues. Germline V gene lookup returns CDR1 LNHNV and CDR2 YYDKDF (reference sequence). The trim removed 5 bases at V and 7 bases at J, leaving 8 bases unmatched. Here the CDR3 DNA reads TGTGCCACCAGCGGAGGACAGGATCCCAATTCACCCCTCCACTTT. Residues: CATSGGQDPNSPLHF.

By share of the sample, this clonotype is medium-sized. The chain joins TRBV28 to TRBJ2-5; no reliable D call. Trimming removed 6 bases at V and 4 bases at J, with 6 bases between. Germline values: CDR1 MDHEN, CDR2 SYDVKM. CDR3 length: 11 amino acids. DNA for the CDR3: TGTGCCAGCAGCTCACTAGAGACCCAGTACTTC. Translating gives CASSSLETQYF.

The rearrangement links TRBV5-1 to TRBJ1-5; D is possibly TRBD1 (6 bases). V was shortened by 0 bases and J by 6 bases, with 10 bases between the two germline ends. Germline CDR1 reads SGHRS; CDR2 reads YFSETQ. The CDR3 runs 14 residues. This CDR3 reads CASSLDGRGQPQHF. Here the CDR3 DNA reads TGCGCCAGCAGCTTGGATGGCAGGGGTCAGCCCCAGCATTTT.

This clonotype was seen just once. The rearrangement uses TRBV10-3 and TRBJ1-1, with TRBD1 matching 8 bases. V lost 2 bases, J lost 6 bases, and 5 bases stayed unmatched. The V gene's germline CDR1 is ENHRY and CDR2 SYGVKD. There are 14 residues in the CDR3. The chain's CDR3 is CAISEAQQGAEAFF. The CDR3 nucleotides are TGTGCCATCAGTGAGGCTCAACAGGGGGCTGAAGCTTTCTTT.

V usage is TRBV5-1 and J usage is TRBJ2-1; no clear D. CDR1 and CDR2 (germline): SGHRS, YFSETQ. The CDR3 contains 13 residues. Trimming took 0 bases from V and 6 from J, leaving 7 bases between them. The CDR3 here is CASSLEPSNEQFF. The CDR3 nucleotides are TGCGCCAGCAGCTTGGAACCGTCCAATGAGCAGTTCTTC.